The clone carrying this T cell receptor beta chain was seen a few times. Its antigen is not identified. TCRdb ran MiXCR on the RT-PCR reads and lists one entry per CDR3 protein. The sample lists more than 550,000 distinct CDR3 sequences; approximately 12% were seen once. The data originate from a study of response to subunit inactivated influenza vaccine. Study findings and constraints: The authors suggested that every seasonal influenza vaccination recruits few new T cells.

The source is a man aged 45-65 years who received an inactivated influenza vaccine. The sequencing here drew on PBMCs from blood, taken on the day of vaccination.

The DNA for the CDR3 is TGTGCCAGCAGCCACGTAGCGGGAGGGATCACAGATACGCAGTATTTT. Its translation is CASSHVAGGITDTQYF. V usage is TRBV7-3 and J usage is TRBJ2-3; 11 bases line up with TRBD2. In germline, CDR1 is SGHTA, CDR2 FQGTGA. V lost 5 bases and J lost 2; bases outside the gene matches: 6. The length of the CDR3 is 16 residues.